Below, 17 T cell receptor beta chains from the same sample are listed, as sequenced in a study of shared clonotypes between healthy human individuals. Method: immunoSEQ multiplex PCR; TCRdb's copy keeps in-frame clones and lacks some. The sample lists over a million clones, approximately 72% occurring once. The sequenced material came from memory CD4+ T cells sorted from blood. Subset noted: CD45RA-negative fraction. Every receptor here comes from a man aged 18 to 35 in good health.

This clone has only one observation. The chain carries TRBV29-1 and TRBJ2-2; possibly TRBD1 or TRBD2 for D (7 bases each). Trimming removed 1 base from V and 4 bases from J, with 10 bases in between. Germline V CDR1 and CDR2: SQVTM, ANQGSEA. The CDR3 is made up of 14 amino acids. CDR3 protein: CSVEVRGGTGELFF. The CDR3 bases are TGCAGCGTTGAAGTCAGGGGGGGCACCGGGGAGCTGTTTTTT.

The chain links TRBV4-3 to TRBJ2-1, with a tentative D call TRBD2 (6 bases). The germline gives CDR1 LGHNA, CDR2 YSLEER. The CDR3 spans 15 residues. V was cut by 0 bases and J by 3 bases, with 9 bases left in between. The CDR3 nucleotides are TGCGCCAGCAGCCAAGACCGGGAGCTCTACAATGAGCAGTTCTTC. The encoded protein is CASSQDRELYNEQFF.

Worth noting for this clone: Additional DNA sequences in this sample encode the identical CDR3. The CDR3, as DNA: TGTGCCAGCCGGACAGGGTCCTATGGCTACACCTTC. Protein product: CASRTGSYGYTF. V gene TRBV28 combines with J gene TRBJ1-2; 8 positions agree with TRBD1. This CDR3 is 12 amino acids long. The ends lost 8 bases at V and 4 bases at J; junction bases unmatched: 3. The germline V gene has CDR1 MDHEN and CDR2 SYDVKM.

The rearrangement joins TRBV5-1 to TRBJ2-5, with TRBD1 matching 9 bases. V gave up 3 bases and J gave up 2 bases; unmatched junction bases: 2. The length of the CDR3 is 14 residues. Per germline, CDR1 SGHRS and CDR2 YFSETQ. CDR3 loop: CASSSGTGQETQYF. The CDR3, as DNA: TGCGCCAGCAGCTCCGGGACAGGGCAAGAGACCCAGTACTTC.

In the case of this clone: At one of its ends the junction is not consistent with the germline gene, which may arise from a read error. CDR3 sequence: CAGSKQGNQPQHF. The DNA of the CDR3 is TGTGCCGGGAGTAAACAGGGGAATCAGCCCCAGCATTTT. V is TRBV30 and J is TRBJ1-5; 7 bases are shared with TRBD1. The germline V gene encodes CDR1 GTSNPN and CDR2 SVGIG (reference sequence). CDR3 length: 13 residues.

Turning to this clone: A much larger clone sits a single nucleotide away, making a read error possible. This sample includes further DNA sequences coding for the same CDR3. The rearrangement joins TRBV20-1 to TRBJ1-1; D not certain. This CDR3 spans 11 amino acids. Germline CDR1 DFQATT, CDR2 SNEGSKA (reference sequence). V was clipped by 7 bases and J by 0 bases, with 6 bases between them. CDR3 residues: CSGLMNTEAFF. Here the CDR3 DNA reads TGCAGTGGCCTCATGAACACTGAAGCTTTCTTT.

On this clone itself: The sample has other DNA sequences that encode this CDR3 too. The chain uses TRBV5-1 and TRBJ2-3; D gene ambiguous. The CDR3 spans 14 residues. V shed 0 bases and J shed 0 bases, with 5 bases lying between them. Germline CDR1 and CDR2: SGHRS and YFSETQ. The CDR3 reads CASSLGSSTDTQYF. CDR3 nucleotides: TGCGCCAGCAGCTTGGGCAGCAGCACAGATACGCAGTATTTT.

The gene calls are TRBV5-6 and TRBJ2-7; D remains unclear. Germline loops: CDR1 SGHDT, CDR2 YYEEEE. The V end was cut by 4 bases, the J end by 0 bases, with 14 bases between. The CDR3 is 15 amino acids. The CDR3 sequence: CASSGFPRSSYEQYF. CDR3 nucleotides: TGTGCCAGCAGCGGATTTCCCAGGAGCTCCTACGAGCAGTACTTC.

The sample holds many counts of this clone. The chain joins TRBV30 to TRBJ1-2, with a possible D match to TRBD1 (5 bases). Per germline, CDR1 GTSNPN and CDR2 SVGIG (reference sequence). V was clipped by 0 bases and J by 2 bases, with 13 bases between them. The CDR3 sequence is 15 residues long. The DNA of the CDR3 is TGTGCCTGGAGTGTACGGGCAGGGAGGAACTATGGCTACACCTTC. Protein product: CAWSVRAGRNYGYTF.

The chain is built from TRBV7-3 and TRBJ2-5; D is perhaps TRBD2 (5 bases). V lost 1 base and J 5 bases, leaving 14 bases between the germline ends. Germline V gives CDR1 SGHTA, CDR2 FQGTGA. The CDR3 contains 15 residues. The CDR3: CASSLSVSVWETQYF. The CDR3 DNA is TGTGCCAGCAGCTTAAGTGTTAGCGTCTGGGAGACCCAGTACTTC.

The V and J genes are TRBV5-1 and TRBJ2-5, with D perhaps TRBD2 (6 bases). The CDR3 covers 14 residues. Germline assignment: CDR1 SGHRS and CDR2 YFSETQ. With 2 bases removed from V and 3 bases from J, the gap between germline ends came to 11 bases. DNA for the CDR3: TGCGCCAGCAGCTTCTATACGGGAGAAGAGACCCAGTACTTC. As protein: CASSFYTGEETQYF.

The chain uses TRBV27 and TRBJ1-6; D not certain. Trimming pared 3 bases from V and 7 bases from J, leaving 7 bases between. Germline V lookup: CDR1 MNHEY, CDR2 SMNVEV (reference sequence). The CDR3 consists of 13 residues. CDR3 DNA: TGTGCCAGCAGTTTTGGCCTAAATTCACCCCTCCACTTT. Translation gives CASSFGLNSPLHF.

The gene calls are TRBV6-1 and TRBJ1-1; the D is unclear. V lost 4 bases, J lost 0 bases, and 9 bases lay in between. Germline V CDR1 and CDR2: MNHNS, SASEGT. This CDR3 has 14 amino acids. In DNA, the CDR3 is TGTGCCAGCAGTGCCGTGGACCTGAACACTGAAGCTTTCTTT. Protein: CASSAVDLNTEAFF.

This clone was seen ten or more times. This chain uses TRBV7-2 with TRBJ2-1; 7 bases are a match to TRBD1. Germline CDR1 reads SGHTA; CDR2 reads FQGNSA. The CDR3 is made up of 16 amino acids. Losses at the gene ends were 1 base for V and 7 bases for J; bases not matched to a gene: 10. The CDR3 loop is CASSLGGTGVWNEQFF. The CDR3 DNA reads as TGTGCCAGCAGCTTAGGAGGTACAGGGGTATGGAATGAGCAGTTCTTC.

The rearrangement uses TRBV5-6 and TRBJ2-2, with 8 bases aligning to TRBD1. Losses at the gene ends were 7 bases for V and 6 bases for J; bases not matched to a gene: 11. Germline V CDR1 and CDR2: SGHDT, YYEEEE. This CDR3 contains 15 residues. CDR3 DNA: TGTGCCAGCCGAAGGACAGGGAAAGGAGCCGGGGAGCTGTTTTTT. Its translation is CASRRTGKGAGELFF. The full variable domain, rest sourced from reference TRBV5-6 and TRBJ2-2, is DAGVTQSPTHLIKTRGQQVTLRCSPKSGHDTVSWYQQALGQGPQFIFQYYEEEERQRGNFPDRFSGHQFPNYSSELNVNALLLGDSALYLCASRRTGKGAGELFFGEGSRLTVL.

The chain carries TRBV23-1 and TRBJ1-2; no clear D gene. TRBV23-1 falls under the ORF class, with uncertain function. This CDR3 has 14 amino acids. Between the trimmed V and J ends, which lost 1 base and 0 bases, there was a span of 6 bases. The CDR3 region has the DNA TGCGCCAGCAGTCAATTTTTGCCTAACTATGGCTACACCTTC. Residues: CASSQFLPNYGYTF.

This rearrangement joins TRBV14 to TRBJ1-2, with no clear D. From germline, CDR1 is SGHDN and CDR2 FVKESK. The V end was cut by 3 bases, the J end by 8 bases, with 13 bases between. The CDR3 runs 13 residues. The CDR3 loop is CASSHDWVKGYTF. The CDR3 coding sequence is TGTGCCAGCAGCCATGACTGGGTTAAAGGCTACACCTTC.